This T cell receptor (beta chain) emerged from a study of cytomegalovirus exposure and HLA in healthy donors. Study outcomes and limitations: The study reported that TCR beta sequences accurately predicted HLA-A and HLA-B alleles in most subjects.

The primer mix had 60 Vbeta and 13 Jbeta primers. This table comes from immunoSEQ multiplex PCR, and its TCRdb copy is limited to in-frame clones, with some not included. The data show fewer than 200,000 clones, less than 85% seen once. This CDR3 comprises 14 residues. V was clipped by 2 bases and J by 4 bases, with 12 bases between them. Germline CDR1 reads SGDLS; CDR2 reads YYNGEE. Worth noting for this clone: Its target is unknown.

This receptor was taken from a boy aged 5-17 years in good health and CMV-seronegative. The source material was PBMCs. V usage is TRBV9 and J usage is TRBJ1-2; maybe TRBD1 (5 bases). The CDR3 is CASSVGGEGYGYTF. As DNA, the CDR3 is TGTGCCAGCAGCGTGGGAGGGGAAGGCTATGGCTACACCTTC.